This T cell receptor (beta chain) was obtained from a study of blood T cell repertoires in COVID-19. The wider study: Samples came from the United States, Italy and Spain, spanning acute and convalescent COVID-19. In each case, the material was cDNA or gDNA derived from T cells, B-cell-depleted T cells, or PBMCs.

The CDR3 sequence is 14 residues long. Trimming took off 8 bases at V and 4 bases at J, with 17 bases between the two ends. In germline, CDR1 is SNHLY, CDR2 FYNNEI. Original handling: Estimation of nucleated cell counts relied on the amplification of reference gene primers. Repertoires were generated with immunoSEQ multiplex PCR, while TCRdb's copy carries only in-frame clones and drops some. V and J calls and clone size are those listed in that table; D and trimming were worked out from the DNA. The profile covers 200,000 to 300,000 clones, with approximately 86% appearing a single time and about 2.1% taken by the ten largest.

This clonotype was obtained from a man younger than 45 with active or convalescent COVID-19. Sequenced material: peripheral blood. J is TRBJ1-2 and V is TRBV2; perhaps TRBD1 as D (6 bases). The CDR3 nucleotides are TGTGCCAGCGCAACGGACAGTACGATCTATGGCTACACCTTC. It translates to CASATDSTIYGYTF.